This T cell receptor beta chain originates from a study of T cell changes during pregnancy in multiple sclerosis. The method was immunoSEQ multiplex PCR; TCRdb's version includes in-frame clones alone and lacks a portion of them. The sample consists of around 51,000 clones, 93% of them appearing once. The sequence was collected from a female donor with multiple sclerosis, enrolled in a pregnancy study. Specimen: peripheral blood, collected in the second trimester of pregnancy.

CDR3: CASSHRRGPGLAGGETQYF. CDR3 coding DNA: TGTGCCAGCAGCCACCGACGTGGGCCGGGACTAGCGGGAGGCGAGACCCAGTACTTC. V gene TRBV7-9 combines with J gene TRBJ2-5, with 15 bases that match TRBD2. This CDR3 spans 19 amino acids. Trimming cost V 5 bases and J 5 bases; bases outside gene matches: 15. CDR1 is SEHNR, CDR2 FQNEAQ, per germline (reference sequence).